This entry lists 19 T cell receptor beta chains sequenced from one sample in a study of siplizumab effects on memory and regulatory T cells. Repertoires were generated with immunoSEQ multiplex PCR, while TCRdb's copy carries only in-frame clones and drops some. The table has about 120,000 clones, around 94% seen once. Sample: non-Treg CD4+ T cells sorted from blood. Receptors originate from a human donor in good health.

The rearrangement joins TRBV7-2 to TRBJ1-2; D may be TRBD1 (5 bases). The CDR3 is 15 residues long. The V gene lost 0 bases and the J gene lost 8 bases, with 16 bases spanning the gap. Germline V lookup: CDR1 SGHTA, CDR2 FQGNSA. The CDR3 is CASSLARQRGGGYTF. As DNA, the CDR3 is TGTGCCAGCAGCTTAGCGAGGCAGCGTGGGGGAGGCTACACCTTC.

This chain uses TRBV6-5 with TRBJ2-3; 7 bases align to TRBD2. V lost 2 bases to trimming and J lost 4 bases; unmatched junction nucleotides: 9. This CDR3 comprises 16 residues. The V gene's germline CDR1 is MNHEY and CDR2 SVGAGI. CDR3 in amino acids: CASSYTALARADTQYF. The CDR3 DNA follows: TGTGCCAGCAGTTACACAGCACTAGCGAGAGCAGATACGCAGTATTTT.

The CDR3, as DNA: TGTGCCAGCAGTGCTAGCGAGAGGGCCGGGCAGTACTTC. Its translation is CASSASERAGQYF. The J gene is TRBJ2-7, the V gene TRBV2; D may be TRBD2 (6 bases). The CDR3 has 13 amino acids. Germline loops: CDR1 SNHLY, CDR2 FYNNEI. V dropped 4 bases and J dropped 9 bases, with 16 bases sitting between them.

The chain employs TRBV30 and TRBJ2-3, with D possibly TRBD1 on 5 matching bases. The CDR3 covers 12 residues. CDR1 is GTSNPN, CDR2 SVGIG, per germline (reference sequence). V was cut by 0 bases and J by 7 bases, with 8 bases left in between. The CDR3 region has the DNA TGTGCCTGGAGTGTACAGGCCCATACGCAGTATTTT. This gives the protein CAWSVQAHTQYF.

The chain carries TRBV30 and TRBJ1-3; no clear D gene. The length of the CDR3 is 12 residues. Looked up from germline, CDR1 is GTSNPN and CDR2 is SVGIG (reference sequence). V was trimmed by 4 bases and J by 0 bases, leaving 4 bases between them. CDR3 DNA: TGTGCCTGGAAGAGCTCTGGAAACACCATATATTTT. Translating gives CAWKSSGNTIYF.

Only a few counts were recorded for this clone. The V and J genes are TRBV7-9 and TRBJ1-1; D unclear. Between the trimmed V and J ends, which lost 4 bases and 2 bases, there was a span of 5 bases. Germline assignment: CDR1 SEHNR and CDR2 FQNEAQ (reference sequence). This CDR3 spans 12 amino acids. CDR3 region: CASSWHNTEAFF. The CDR3 nucleotides read TGTGCCAGCAGCTGGCATAACACTGAAGCTTTCTTT.

The rearrangement uses TRBV28 and TRBJ1-3, with TRBD1 identical over 8 bases. The CDR3 contains 15 residues. Germline V gene sequence: CDR1 MDHEN, CDR2 SYDVKM. Losses at the gene ends were 4 bases for V and 0 bases for J; bases not matched to a gene: 2. CDR3 sequence reads: CASSSRGLSGNTIYF. As DNA, the CDR3 is TGTGCCAGCAGTTCCAGGGGGCTCTCTGGAAACACCATATATTTT.

CDR3 loop: CASSYFSSSYNSPLHF. CDR3 bases: TGTGCCAGCAGTTACTTCAGTAGCTCCTATAATTCACCCCTCCACTTT. The chain combines TRBV6-5 with TRBJ1-6, with D unclear. The CDR3 length is 16 residues. The V gene lost 1 base and the J gene lost 0 bases, with 7 bases spanning the gap. CDR1 is MNHEY, CDR2 SVGAGI, per germline.

The chain recombines TRBV9 with TRBJ2-7; 7 positions match TRBD2. Trimming removed 4 bases from V and 2 bases from J; junction bases left unmatched: 6. Germline assignment: CDR1 SGDLS and CDR2 YYNGEE. The CDR3 is 14 residues long. The chain's CDR3 is CASSPGTTPYEQYF. Here the CDR3 DNA reads TGTGCCAGCAGCCCCGGGACTACCCCCTACGAGCAGTACTTC.

The chain links TRBV10-3 to TRBJ2-5, with D tentatively TRBD1 (6 bases). The CDR3 covers 15 residues. Germline CDR1 reads ENHRY; CDR2 reads SYGVKD. V lost 2 bases and J 0 bases, leaving 10 bases between the germline ends. The CDR3 coding sequence is TGTGCCATCAGTGAGGGACAGAGGTACCAAGAGACCCAGTACTTC. It encodes CAISEGQRYQETQYF.

The chain is built from TRBV10-3 and TRBJ2-1, with 13 bases identical to TRBD2. Germline CDR1 reads ENHRY; CDR2 reads SYGVKD. The CDR3 consists of 16 residues. V lost 2 bases, J lost 8 bases, and 6 bases stayed unmatched. CDR3: CAISEGGTSGKYEQFF. DNA for the CDR3: TGTGCCATCAGTGAGGGAGGGACTAGCGGGAAATATGAGCAGTTCTTC.

The V call is TRBV19, the J call TRBJ1-6, with a possible D match to TRBD1 (5 bases). Per the germline V gene, CDR1 is LNHDA and CDR2 is SQIVND (reference sequence). The V end was cut by 6 bases, the J end by 10 bases, with 10 bases between. The CDR3 length is 12 residues. CDR3 loop: CASSSRDSPLHF. The DNA for the CDR3 is TGTGCCAGTAGCTCCAGGGACTCACCCCTCCACTTT. Full variable domain (remainder filled in from reference TRBV19 and TRBJ1-6): DGGITQSPKYLFRKEGQNVTLSCEQNLNHDAMYWYRQDPGQGLRLIYYSQIVNDFQKGDIAEGYSVSREKKESFPLTVTSAQKNPTAFYLCASSSRDSPLHFGNGTRLTVT.

V gene TRBV27 combines with J gene TRBJ2-2; D may be TRBD1 (5 bases). Germline CDR1 is MNHEY and CDR2 is SMNVEV (reference sequence). Trimming cost V 7 bases and J 6 bases, with 18 bases left between them. The CDR3 totals 15 residues. The CDR3 spells CASIGRVGVAGELFF. CDR3 sequence (DNA): TGTGCCAGCATCGGAAGGGTAGGGGTGGCCGGGGAGCTGTTTTTT.

This clone appeared once. V usage is TRBV29-1 and J usage is TRBJ1-1; no clear D gene. From germline, CDR1 is SQVTM and CDR2 ANQGSEA. V was cut by 7 bases and J by 1 base, with 13 bases left in between. The CDR3 is made up of 13 amino acids. The CDR3 DNA reads as TGCAGCGCAGCGGCCGGGCCGAACACTGAAGCTTTCTTT. It specifies CSAAAGPNTEAFF.

The chain recombines TRBV27 with TRBJ2-2, with D unclear. This CDR3 is built from 15 residues. The V end was cut by 0 bases, the J end by 2 bases, with 7 bases between. Looked up from germline, CDR1 is MNHEY and CDR2 is SMNVEV (reference sequence). The CDR3, as DNA: TGTGCCAGCAGTTTATCTGCCGTAAACACCGGGGAGCTGTTTTTT. Its protein is CASSLSAVNTGELFF.

This chain links TRBV30 with TRBJ1-1; the match to TRBD1 covers 7 bases. The CDR3 covers 13 residues. Trimming took 3 bases from V and 4 from J; bases not matched to a gene: 5. Germline CDR1 reads GTSNPN; CDR2 reads SVGIG (reference sequence). CDR3 DNA sequence: TGTGCCTGGAGGGGACAGCCGGGCACTGAAGCTTTCTTT. Translated: CAWRGQPGTEAFF.

The rearrangement links TRBV15 to TRBJ2-2; perhaps TRBD1 as D (5 bases). The V gene lost 1 base and the J gene lost 3 bases, with 9 bases spanning the gap. The CDR3 covers 15 residues. Germline V gene lookup returns CDR1 LNHNV and CDR2 YYDKDF (reference sequence). CDR3: CATSRGTRDTGELFF. CDR3 nucleotides: TGTGCCACCAGCAGAGGGACCAGGGACACCGGGGAGCTGTTTTTT.

The chain uses TRBV2 and TRBJ2-7; D may be TRBD1 (6 bases). Germline V gene lookup returns CDR1 SNHLY and CDR2 FYNNEI. V gave up 2 bases and J gave up 7 bases, with 15 bases separating them. The CDR3 extends over 14 amino acids. CDR3: CASSEKGDRIEQYF. DNA for the CDR3: TGTGCCAGCAGTGAAAAGGGAGACAGGATAGAGCAGTACTTC. Full variable domain (remainder filled in from reference TRBV2 and TRBJ2-7): EPEVTQTPSHQVTQMGQEVILRCVPISNHLYFYWYRQILGQKVEFLVSFYNNEISEKSEIFDDQFSVERPDGSNFTLKIRSTKLEDSAMYFCASSEKGDRIEQYFGPGTRLTVT.

This chain joins TRBV11-2 and TRBJ2-3; D remains ambiguous. The CDR3 has 12 residues. Germline loops: CDR1 SGHAT, CDR2 FQNNGV. Trimming left V 5 bases short and J 2 bases short, with 5 bases between. CDR3: CASSRITDTQYF. CDR3 nucleotides: TGTGCCAGCAGCCGCATCACAGATACGCAGTATTTT.